Following are 27 T cell receptor beta chains from one sample sequenced in a study of CD8+CD57+ T cells in acquired aplastic anemia. TCR beta VDJ and CDR3 profiles were obtained from a genomic DNA template. Each CDR3 protein gets one entry after TCRdb re-called the reads with MiXCR. The sample has more than 250,000 distinct CDR3 sequences; roughly half are singletons. Sequencing was done on a sample of sorted CD4+, CD8+, or CD8+CD57+ T cells (not recorded which) from PBMCs. These receptors all come from a human donor with severe aplastic anemia or a healthy control (not recorded which).

This clonotype has more than one count but fewer than ten. This rearrangement joins TRBV10-3 to TRBJ2-7, with D hard to call. Between the trimmed V and J ends, which lost 5 bases and 4 bases, there was a span of 12 bases. Germline V gene data show CDR1 as ENHRY and CDR2 as SYGVKD. The CDR3 runs to 13 residues. CDR3 protein: CAISSDGSYEQYF. The CDR3 region has the DNA TGTGCCATCAGTTCAGACGGCAGTTACGAGCAGTACTTC.

On this clonotype itself: The junction shows a germline mismatch at one end, possibly a read error. This chain connects TRBV7-2 to TRBJ2-1; 7 bases align to TRBD1. CDR3 length equals 13 residues. Germline CDR1 reads SGHTA; CDR2 reads FQGNSA. The DNA of the CDR3 is TGTGCCAGCAGCCAGACAGGGCAGGTTCCCAAATCCTTC. As protein: CASSQTGQVPKSF.

The chain combines TRBV20-1 with TRBJ1-2, with 8 bases that match TRBD1. The CDR3 is made up of 13 amino acids. Germline V gives CDR1 DFQATT, CDR2 SNEGSKA (reference sequence). The J segment lost 8 bases and the V segment lost 2 bases, leaving 7 bases of the junction unmatched. CDR3 in amino acids: CSARPQGADGYTF. Written as DNA, the CDR3 is TGCAGTGCTAGACCCCAGGGGGCGGACGGCTACACCTTC.

This clonotype was picked up a small number of times. The J gene is TRBJ2-5, the V gene TRBV7-6, with D perhaps TRBD1 or TRBD2 (5 bases each). V lost 8 bases and J 4 bases, leaving 14 bases between the germline ends. CDR3 length: 13 amino acids. From germline, CDR1 is SGHVS and CDR2 FNYEAQ. The CDR3 DNA reads as TGTGCCAGCCTCCCCGGGGACGTAGAGACCCAGTACTTC. The encoded protein is CASLPGDVETQYF. Drawing the rest from reference TRBV7-6 and TRBJ2-5, the complete variable domain is GAGVSQSPRYKVTKRGQDVALRCDPISGHVSLYWYRQALGQGPEFLTYFNYEAQQDKSGLPNDRFSAERPEGSISTLTIQRTEQRDSAMYRCASLPGDVETQYFGPGTRLLVL.

The CDR3 reads CAIKGEVVDTQYF. CDR3 bases: TGTGCCATCAAGGGGGAGGTGGTGGATACGCAGTATTTT. This rearrangement joins TRBV10-3 to TRBJ2-3, with D perhaps given as TRBD1 or TRBD2 (6 bases each). The ends were cut back, 7 bases at V and 6 bases at J, with 14 bases in the middle. CDR1 and CDR2 (germline): ENHRY, SYGVKD. The CDR3 is 13 residues long.

In this sample, this clonotype turned up many times. J is TRBJ1-4 and V is TRBV9; D might be TRBD1 (6 bases). Trimming took off 0 bases at V and 7 bases at J, with 19 bases between the two ends. CDR3 length equals 17 residues. The germline gives CDR1 SGDLS, CDR2 YYNGEE. The CDR3, as DNA: TGTGCCAGCAGCGTAGCAGTAACGTCGGGGGCTGGTGAAAAACTGTTTTTT. Its translation is CASSVAVTSGAGEKLFF.

The genes are TRBV24-1 and TRBJ2-5, with D tentatively TRBD2 (6 bases). V lost 4 bases and J lost 1, with 9 bases in between. In germline, CDR1 is KGHDR, CDR2 SFDVKD. This CDR3 contains 14 residues. CDR3 sequence: CATSESTSQETQYF. DNA of the CDR3: TGTGCCACCAGTGAGTCGACTAGCCAAGAGACCCAGTACTTC.

In this sample, this clonotype turned up once. The conserved phenylalanine or tryptophan normally closing the CDR3 is absent here, so this likely arose from a read error. This sequence joins TRBV7-9 and TRBJ2-5; D ambiguous. The CDR3 totals 12 residues. The germline V gene has CDR1 SEHNR and CDR2 FQNEAQ (reference sequence). V lost 4 bases to trimming and J lost 5 bases, with 8 bases between them. As DNA, the CDR3 is TGTGCCAGCAGCTGGAGTACGGAGACCCAGTACTCC. Protein sequence: CASSWSTETQYS.

V and J are TRBV5-1 and TRBJ2-1, with D hard to call. Germline CDR1 reads SGHRS; CDR2 reads YFSETQ. CDR3 length: 14 amino acids. V gave up 0 bases and J gave up 2 bases, with 6 bases separating them. CDR3 in DNA: TGCGCCAGCAGCTTGGAGGCCCCCTACAATGAGCAGTTCTTC. It is translated as CASSLEAPYNEQFF.

The chain has TRBV9 and TRBJ2-2; 9 positions match TRBD2. This CDR3 contains 15 residues. The V gene end was trimmed by 0 bases and the J gene end by 5 bases; junction bases not matched to a gene: 2. Germline assignment: CDR1 SGDLS and CDR2 YYNGEE. CDR3 nucleotides: TGTGCCAGCAGCGTAGATAGCGGGAGAACCGGGGAGCTGTTTTTT. It specifies CASSVDSGRTGELFF.

This clonotype was seen a single time. V and J are TRBV6-4 and TRBJ2-7; 7 nucleotides align to TRBD1. The CDR3 extends over 18 amino acids. Trimming took 6 bases from V and 0 from J; bases not matched to a gene: 17. The V gene's germline CDR1 is MRHNA and CDR2 SNTAGT. CDR3 sequence (DNA): TGTGCCAGCAGCATTAGGGACAGCTCCAGAGGATACTCCTACGAGCAGTACTTC. Translating it yields CASSIRDSSRGYSYEQYF.

This chain joins TRBV20-1 and TRBJ1-4, with a weak D call TRBD1 (5 bases). Trimming removed 4 bases from V and 8 bases from J, with 20 bases in between. The germline V gene has CDR1 DFQATT and CDR2 SNEGSKA (reference sequence). The CDR3 contains 15 residues. The CDR3 nucleotides read TGCAGTGCTAAAACGGATGCAGGGCGAGGGGAAAAACTGTTTTTT. Protein product: CSAKTDAGRGEKLFF.

In its sample, this clonotype was seen many times. This sequence joins TRBV5-1 and TRBJ2-1; 8 bases align to TRBD1. The CDR3 length is 15 residues. The germline V gene encodes CDR1 SGHRS and CDR2 YFSETQ. V shed 4 bases and J 1 base; nucleotides not matched to a gene: 4. CDR3 in amino acids: CASSTRTGSYNEQFF. The CDR3 DNA is TGCGCCAGCAGCACTCGGACAGGGTCCTACAATGAGCAGTTCTTC.

On this clonotype itself: At one end, the junction sequence differs from germline, possibly due to a read error. The chain has TRBV20-1 and TRBJ2-1, with D maybe TRBD2 (5 bases). This CDR3 has 11 amino acids. Germline-derived CDR1 and CDR2 are DFQATT and SNEGSKA (reference sequence). The CDR3 sequence: CSARVVGSAHF. DNA of the CDR3: TGCAGTGCTAGAGTTGTGGGTAGCGCGCACTTC.

CDR3: CASSNSYRGTDTQYF. In DNA, the CDR3 is TGTGCCAGCAGCAACTCCTACAGGGGAACAGATACGCAGTATTTT. This chain connects TRBV27 to TRBJ2-3, with 7 positions matching TRBD1. The trim removed 6 bases at V and 3 bases at J, leaving 9 bases unmatched. The CDR3 contains 15 residues. Germline values: CDR1 MNHEY, CDR2 SMNVEV (reference sequence).

This clonotype was recorded once. The gene calls are TRBV20-1 and TRBJ2-3; no firm D call. With 2 bases removed from V and 3 bases from J, the gap between germline ends came to 9 bases. Germline V lookup: CDR1 DFQATT, CDR2 SNEGSKA (reference sequence). The CDR3 sequence is 13 residues long. The DNA of the CDR3 is TGCAGTGCTAGACAAGACCCAACAGATACGCAGTATTTT. As protein: CSARQDPTDTQYF.

The chain is built from TRBV15 and TRBJ1-2; 7 bases map to TRBD1. J was trimmed by 6 bases and V by 2 bases; bases with no gene match: 12. This CDR3 is 16 amino acids long. The germline V gene has CDR1 LNHNV and CDR2 YYDKDF (reference sequence). CDR3 sequence reads: CATSRNDRGTGDGYTF. As DNA, the CDR3 is TGTGCCACCAGCAGAAATGACCGAGGAACAGGGGATGGCTACACCTTC. Drawing the rest from reference TRBV15 and TRBJ1-2, the complete variable domain is DAMVIQNPRYQVTQFGKPVTLSCSQTLNHNVMYWYQQKSSQAPKLLFHYYDKDFNNEADTPDNFQSRRPNTSFCFLDIRSPGLGDTAMYLCATSRNDRGTGDGYTFGSGTRLTVV.

The chain links TRBV7-2 to TRBJ2-7, with TRBD2 matching 12 bases. Germline CDR1 and CDR2: SGHTA and FQGNSA. This CDR3 has 16 amino acids. Losses at the gene ends were 3 bases for V and 1 base for J; bases not matched to a gene: 4. The CDR3 nucleotides are TGTGCCAGCAGCTTTTCTAGCGGGGGGGCGTCCTACGAGCAGTACTTC. Translated: CASSFSSGGASYEQYF.

The gene calls are TRBV19 and TRBJ2-7, with 9 nucleotides matching TRBD1. After removal of 7 bases from V and 0 bases from J, the junction contained 4 bases not matched to a gene. The CDR3 runs to 14 residues. Germline V CDR1 and CDR2: LNHDA, SQIVND (reference sequence). The CDR3 spells CASTTTGGSYEQYF. The CDR3 nucleotides are TGTGCCAGTACAACGACAGGGGGCTCCTACGAGCAGTACTTC.

J is TRBJ2-7 and V is TRBV29-1, with D tentatively TRBD1 (6 bases). The CDR3 spans 13 residues. V was clipped by 7 bases and J by 2 bases, with 15 bases between them. From germline, CDR1 is SQVTM and CDR2 ANQGSEA. CDR3 in DNA: TGCAGCGCTACCTGGACAGCAACCTACGAGCAGTACTTC. Translated: CSATWTATYEQYF.

This sequence joins TRBV25-1 and TRBJ2-1; D ambiguous. The CDR3 contains 14 residues. Germline CDR1 reads MGHDK; CDR2 reads SYGVNS. V gave up 5 bases and J gave up 3 bases, with 11 bases separating them. CDR3: CASSPFGDYNEQFF. CDR3 in DNA: TGTGCCAGCAGTCCCTTTGGAGACTACAATGAGCAGTTCTTC.

CDR3 nucleotides: TGCGCCAGCAGCTTCGAGCTCCACAATGAGCAGTTCTTC. Encoded protein: CASSFELHNEQFF. The genes are TRBV5-1 and TRBJ2-1; D uncertain. The CDR3 is made up of 13 amino acids. V lost 2 bases to trimming and J lost 5 bases, with 8 bases between them. CDR1 SGHRS and CDR2 YFSETQ come from the germline V gene.

This clonotype was observed a few times. The chain has TRBV24-1 and TRBJ2-1; 11 nucleotides align to TRBD1. Per the germline V gene, CDR1 is KGHDR and CDR2 is SFDVKD. V gave up 0 bases and J gave up 6 bases; unmatched junction bases: 9. CDR3 size: 18 residues. DNA of the CDR3: TGTGCCACCAGTGATTTGCTTTCGGACAGGGGGCAACTCAATGAGCAGTTCTTC. Encoded protein: CATSDLLSDRGQLNEQFF.

In regard to this clonotype: One end of the junction fails to match germline, which may point to a read error. This rearrangement joins TRBV20-1 to TRBJ2-7; D perhaps matches TRBD1 (6 bases). CDR3 length: 14 amino acids. Germline CDR1 reads DFQATT; CDR2 reads SNEGSKA (reference sequence). The CDR3 nucleotides read TGCGGTGCTCAGCCGAGCACAGGGCCCTACGAGCAGTACTTC. Residues: CGAQPSTGPYEQYF.

The gene calls are TRBV19 and TRBJ1-5, with TRBD1 as a possible D gene (6 bases). The CDR3 loop spans 14 amino acids. Germline loops: CDR1 LNHDA, CDR2 SQIVND (reference sequence). Trimming removed 7 bases at V and 1 base at J, with 11 bases between. CDR3 region: CASTYQGSNQPQHF. In DNA, the CDR3 is TGTGCCAGTACCTATCAGGGGAGCAATCAGCCCCAGCATTTT.

This clonotype was counted many times. This chain uses TRBV7-9 with TRBJ1-4, with D possibly being TRBD1 (5 bases). Germline V gene lookup returns CDR1 SEHNR and CDR2 FQNEAQ (reference sequence). Trimming left V 6 bases short and J 6 bases short, with 14 bases between. The CDR3 runs 14 residues. The CDR3 DNA reads as TGTGCCAGCAGTTCGGGACGGGGCGATGAAAAACTGTTTTTT. Encoded protein: CASSSGRGDEKLFF.

As for this clonotype: At one boundary the junction diverges from the germline segment, which might be a read error. This chain uses TRBV7-6 with TRBJ1-1; D unresolved. Germline CDR1 is SGHVS and CDR2 is FNYEAQ. CDR3 length: 14 amino acids. In nucleotides, the CDR3 is TGTGCCAGCAGCTTATCGGTGGACTTCACTGAAGCTTTCTTC. This codes for CASSLSVDFTEAFF.